The TCR beta chain described here comes from a study of beta chain features in type 1 diabetes. As every portion of the isolated RNA was reverse transcribed, the sequencing read expressed TCRB transcripts. Generated by immunoSEQ multiplex PCR, the TCRdb table keeps only in-frame clones and is missing some. The sample carries hundreds of thousands of clones, over 13% recorded once. There are a few counts of this clone. Its matching antigen is unknown. The study, taken as a whole, reports: Diminished insertions and augmented deletions at VDJ junctions characterized type 1 diabetes patients. Type 1 diabetes patients had moderately but significantly shorter TCRB CDR3s in all four CD4+ subsets.

CDR1 is SGHNT, CDR2 YYREEE, per germline (reference sequence). V gave up 2 bases and J gave up 1 base, with 9 bases separating them. This CDR3 has 14 residues. Specimen: naive CD4+ T cells from blood. The receptor was derived from a man between 18 and 29 years old with type 1 diabetes. The chain links TRBV5-4 to TRBJ2-5, with a weak D call TRBD2 (6 bases). The CDR3 loop is CASSFRTTQETQYF. CDR3 bases: TGTGCCAGCAGCTTCCGGACTACCCAAGAGACCCAGTACTTC.